A single sample gave rise to the 21 T cell receptor beta chains below, sequenced in a study of Ad26.COV2.S vaccination and SARS-CoV-2 variants. Repertoires were generated with immunoSEQ multiplex PCR, while TCRdb's copy carries only in-frame clones and drops some. This sample has about 350,000 clones, with about 85% found just once. This sample's treatment: about 20 received Ad26.COV2.S at low or high dose, single or two shots; about 5 received placebo; per-sample allocation not given. All samples were drawn on day 63, counting from the first vaccine or placebo injection. The sequences come from peripheral blood, collected in a trial of Ad26.COV2.S vaccine versus placebo. These receptors all come from a person aged 18-60 years who received the Ad26.COV2.S COVID-19 vaccine or a placebo.

J is TRBJ2-7 and V is TRBV6-6; D might be TRBD2 (7 bases). This CDR3 spans 15 amino acids. Trimming shortened V by 0 bases and J by 1 base, and 10 bases separated the two germline ends. Germline assignment: CDR1 MNHNY and CDR2 SVGAGI (reference sequence). The CDR3 sequence: CASSYSGGGSYEQYF. In DNA form, the CDR3 reads TGTGCCAGCAGTTACTCGGGAGGGGGATCCTACGAGCAGTACTTC.

This clone was seen a single time. This chain connects TRBV5-4 to TRBJ2-2; 10 nucleotides line up with TRBD1. The CDR3 contains 16 residues. The germline gives CDR1 SGHNT, CDR2 YYREEE (reference sequence). With 4 bases clipped from V and 7 bases from J, the junction kept 10 bases outside the gene matches. For the CDR3, the DNA is TGTGCCAGCAGCCAGGGCGGACAGGGGGAGAACGGGGAGCTGTTTTTT. Translated, it gives CASSQGGQGENGELFF.

CDR3 loop: CASSELPWNTEAFF. The CDR3 nucleotides are TGTGCCAGCAGCGAGCTGCCATGGAACACTGAAGCTTTCTTT. The rearrangement joins TRBV6-4 to TRBJ1-1; D is ambiguous. Germline assignment: CDR1 MRHNA and CDR2 SNTAGT. V was pared by 6 bases and J by 1 base, with 12 bases between. The length of the CDR3 is 14 residues.

V is TRBV29-1 and J is TRBJ1-5; TRBD1 matches 8 bases. There are 13 residues in the CDR3. The germline gives CDR1 SQVTM, CDR2 ANQGSEA. The junction had 3 bases not matched to a gene; V was cut back by 5 bases and J by 3 bases. The CDR3 sequence: CSVLDRDNQPQHF. The CDR3 DNA reads as TGCAGCGTTCTGGACAGGGACAATCAGCCCCAGCATTTT. The entire variable domain, with the rest obtained from reference TRBV29-1 and TRBJ1-5, is as follows: SAVISQKPSRDICQRGTSLTIQCQVDSQVTMMFWYRQQPGQSLTLIATANQGSEATYESGFVIDKFPISRPNLTFSTLTVSNMSPEDSSIYLCSVLDRDNQPQHFGDGTRLSIL.

The J gene is TRBJ2-2, the V gene TRBV24-1; 12 positions agree with TRBD2. The junction had 16 bases not matched to a gene; V was cut back by 4 bases and J by 5 bases. Germline CDR1 and CDR2: KGHDR and SFDVKD. The CDR3 consists of 20 residues. The CDR3 spells CATSESRTGGLAGNTGELFF. CDR3 nucleotide sequence: TGTGCCACCAGTGAATCTCGGACAGGGGGACTAGCGGGCAATACCGGGGAGCTGTTTTTT.

The chain links TRBV18 to TRBJ2-1; 7 bases are shared with TRBD2. CDR1 and CDR2 (germline): KGHSH, LQKENI. Germline trimming cut 5 bases from V and 6 bases from J; bases unmatched to any gene: 4. The CDR3 extends over 13 amino acids. CDR3 in DNA: TGTGCCAGCTCAGCGGGGGTGTCCAATGAGCAGTTCTTC. Encoded protein: CASSAGVSNEQFF.

The chain links TRBV7-9 to TRBJ1-2, with TRBD1 identical over 9 bases. V lost 5 bases to trimming and J lost 7 bases; unmatched junction nucleotides: 8. Per germline, CDR1 SEHNR and CDR2 FQNEAQ (reference sequence). The CDR3 length is 14 residues. The CDR3 sequence is CASSSPGQGFGYTF. CDR3 bases: TGTGCCAGCAGCAGTCCGGGACAGGGTTTTGGCTACACCTTC.

The CDR3 bases are TGCGCCAGCAGCCAACCAAAGGTGGATGAGCAGTTCTTC. Encoded protein: CASSQPKVDEQFF. The rearrangement links TRBV4-1 to TRBJ2-1; D not resolved. Trimming cost V 2 bases and J 8 bases, with 10 bases left between them. The CDR3 sequence is 13 residues long. The V gene's germline CDR1 is MGHRA and CDR2 YSYEKL.

V is TRBV6-5 and J is TRBJ1-1, with D possibly TRBD1 on 5 matching bases. The V end lost 7 bases, the J end lost 10 bases, and 19 bases lay between the germline ends. Per germline, CDR1 MNHEY and CDR2 SVGAGI. The CDR3 is 13 amino acids. CDR3 amino acids: CASIADRKRPAFF. DNA for the CDR3: TGTGCCAGCATAGCTGACAGAAAAAGGCCAGCTTTCTTT.

Only one count was recorded for this clone. This chain links TRBV6-5 with TRBJ1-2; tentatively, D is TRBD1 (6 bases). The CDR3 loop spans 13 amino acids. Trimming shortened V by 6 bases and J by 2 bases, and 10 bases separated the two germline ends. CDR1 and CDR2 (germline): MNHEY, SVGAGI. The CDR3 is CASRGGGNYGYTF. The CDR3 DNA reads as TGTGCCAGCAGAGGGGGTGGGAACTATGGCTACACCTTC.

This clone was recorded only once. The chain joins TRBV7-2 to TRBJ1-5, with D possibly TRBD1 on 6 matching bases. This CDR3 spans 14 amino acids. Germline V gene sequence: CDR1 SGHTA, CDR2 FQGNSA. V was clipped by 6 bases and J by 5 bases, with 14 bases between them. The CDR3 sequence is CASSHREGYQPQHF. The CDR3 nucleotides read TGTGCCAGCAGTCACAGGGAAGGGTATCAGCCCCAGCATTTT. Based on the CDR3 plus reference TRBV7-2 and TRBJ1-5, the full variable domain is GAGVSQSPSNKVTEKGKDVELRCDPISGHTALYWYRQSLGQGLEFLIYFQGNSAPDKSGLPSDRFSAERTGGSVSTLTIQRTQQEDSAVYLCASSHREGYQPQHFGDGTRLSIL.

In regard to this clone: At the DNA level, this CDR3 is encoded by other sequences in the same sample as well. The chain links TRBV18 to TRBJ2-7, with 10 positions matching TRBD1. Per germline, CDR1 KGHSH and CDR2 LQKENI. The CDR3 has 14 amino acids. With V trimmed by 3 bases and J by 4 bases, 3 bases remained unmatched. The CDR3 region is CASSPRQGAYEQYF. CDR3 in DNA: TGTGCCAGCTCACCCCGACAGGGGGCGTACGAGCAGTACTTC.

V usage is TRBV11-2 and J usage is TRBJ1-2; possibly TRBD1 for D (6 bases). The CDR3 extends over 12 amino acids. CDR1 and CDR2 from the germline V gene are SGHAT and FQNNGV. Deletions cut 6 bases from V and 8 bases from J, with 13 bases between. CDR3 sequence (DNA): TGTGCCAGCAGTTTGCCCAGGGGAGGCTACACCTTC. Translation: CASSLPRGGYTF.

The CDR3 nucleotides read TGTGCCAGCAGCCAACCGGGGGAGATCTACGAGCAGTACTTC. As protein: CASSQPGEIYEQYF. The rearrangement joins TRBV3-1 (or the pseudogene TRBV3-2) to TRBJ2-7; a weak D match, TRBD2 (6 bases). CDR1 LGHDT and CDR2 YNNKEL come from the germline V gene (reference sequence). V lost 2 bases and J lost 3, with 11 bases in between. The CDR3 sequence is 14 residues long.

The chain links TRBV19 to TRBJ2-7; 9 bases are shared with TRBD2. CDR1 and CDR2 (germline): LNHDA, SQIVND (reference sequence). The CDR3 consists of 14 residues. The trim removed 1 base at V and 6 bases at J, leaving 4 bases unmatched. The CDR3 DNA is TGTGCCAGTAGTATAGTAGCGGGAGTATCCGAGCAGTACTTC. Translated, it gives CASSIVAGVSEQYF.

The V call is TRBV6-5, the J call TRBJ2-4; perhaps TRBD1 as D (6 bases). This CDR3 is 14 amino acids long. The ends were cut back, 0 bases at V and 6 bases at J, with 9 bases in the middle. Germline CDR1 reads MNHEY; CDR2 reads SVGAGI. CDR3 region: CASSYSEQGNIQYF. The CDR3, as DNA: TGTGCCAGCAGTTACTCTGAACAGGGAAACATTCAGTACTTC.

The rearrangement uses TRBV11-2 and TRBJ2-1, with TRBD2 matching 7 bases. V was clipped by 5 bases and J by 1 base; unmatched bases: 17. This CDR3 has 19 amino acids. Germline V gene sequence: CDR1 SGHAT, CDR2 FQNNGV. The CDR3 DNA follows: TGTGCCAGCAGCCCCTTAAGACTAGCTTTTCATCGGTCCTACAATGAGCAGTTCTTC. Encoded protein: CASSPLRLAFHRSYNEQFF.

CDR3 DNA: TGTGCCAGCAGCCAAGTTTTGGGAAGGAGCACAGATACGCAGTATTTT. As protein: CASSQVLGRSTDTQYF. The V call is TRBV3-1 (or the pseudogene TRBV3-2), the J call TRBJ2-3; D is uncertain. CDR1 and CDR2 from the germline V gene are LGHDT and YNNKEL (reference sequence). CDR3 size: 16 residues. Trimming shortened V by 1 base and J by 0 bases, and 11 bases separated the two germline ends.

The J gene is TRBJ2-7, the V gene TRBV7-2, with TRBD2 matching 10 bases. Germline assignment: CDR1 SGHTA and CDR2 FQGNSA. The CDR3 spans 19 residues. V trimming: 3 bases; J trimming: 2 bases; junction bases outside the gene matches: 16. The CDR3 nucleotides are TGTGCCAGCAGCTTTAGAGCTAGCGGGAGTAGGGGGTCCCCCTACGAGCAGTACTTC. Its protein product is CASSFRASGSRGSPYEQYF.

The chain combines TRBV25-1 with TRBJ1-4; D is perhaps TRBD1 (5 bases). The CDR3 spans 13 residues. Germline CDR1 MGHDK, CDR2 SYGVNS. Trimming cost V 4 bases and J 7 bases, with 10 bases left between them. The DNA of the CDR3 is TGTGCCAGCAGTGCCCCGGGACTTGAAAAACTGTTTTTT. Translating it yields CASSAPGLEKLFF.

J is TRBJ2-2 and V is TRBV4-1; 9 bases are a match to TRBD1. The CDR3 covers 15 residues. Germline CDR1 and CDR2: MGHRA and YSYEKL. Unmatched junction bases numbered 4, after V lost 6 bases and J lost 2 bases. CDR3 sequence (DNA): TGCGCCAGCAGACTGGGACAGGGAAACACCGGGGAGCTGTTTTTT. Amino acid sequence: CASRLGQGNTGELFF.